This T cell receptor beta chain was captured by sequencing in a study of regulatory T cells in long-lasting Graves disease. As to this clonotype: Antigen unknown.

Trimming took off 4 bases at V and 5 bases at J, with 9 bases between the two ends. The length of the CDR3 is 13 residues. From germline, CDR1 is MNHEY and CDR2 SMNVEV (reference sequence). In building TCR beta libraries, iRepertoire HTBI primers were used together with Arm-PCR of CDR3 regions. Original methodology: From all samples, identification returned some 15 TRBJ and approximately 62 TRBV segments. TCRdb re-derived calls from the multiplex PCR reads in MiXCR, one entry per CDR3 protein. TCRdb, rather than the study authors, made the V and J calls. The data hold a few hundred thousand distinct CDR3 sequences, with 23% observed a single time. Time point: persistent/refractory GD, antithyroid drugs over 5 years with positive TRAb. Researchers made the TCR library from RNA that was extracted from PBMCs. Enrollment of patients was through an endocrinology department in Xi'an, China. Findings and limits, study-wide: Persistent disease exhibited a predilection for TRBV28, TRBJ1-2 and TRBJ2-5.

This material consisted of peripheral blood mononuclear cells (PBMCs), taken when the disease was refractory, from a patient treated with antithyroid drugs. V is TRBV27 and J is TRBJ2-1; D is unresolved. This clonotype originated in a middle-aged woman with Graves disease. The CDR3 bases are TGTGCCAGCAGTTATGGGCCAAACAATGAGCAGTTCTTC. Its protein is CASSYGPNNEQFF.